These 18 T cell receptor beta chains were sequenced from one sample in a study of cytomegalovirus exposure and HLA in healthy donors. The data were produced by immunoSEQ multiplex PCR, yet TCRdb's version contains in-frame clones alone and is incomplete. The table has 200,000 or so clones, about four fifths seen once. Sequencing was done on a sample of PBMCs. The receptors stem from a man between 18 and 29 years old in good health and CMV-seropositive.

The V gene is TRBV5-8, the J gene TRBJ2-7; TRBD2 is a possible D gene (6 bases). The CDR3 length is 15 residues. V was pared by 5 bases and J by 6 bases, with 21 bases between. CDR1 and CDR2 from the germline V gene are SGHTS and YDEGEE. The CDR3 here is CASRTQKTRVREQYF. CDR3 nucleotide sequence: TGTGCCAGCAGGACGCAGAAGACTAGGGTCCGCGAGCAGTACTTC.

The chain recombines TRBV29-1 with TRBJ2-7; 16 bases fit TRBD2. Trimming cost V 1 base and J 7 bases; bases outside gene matches: 7. The length of the CDR3 is 16 residues. Germline V gene data show CDR1 as SQVTM and CDR2 as ANQGSEA. CDR3 sequence (DNA): TGCAGCGTTGAAGGTGGGACTAGCGGGAGGGGGGGTGAGCAGTACTTC. Protein sequence: CSVEGGTSGRGGEQYF.

In DNA, the CDR3 is TGTGCCAGCAGCCCTCCCGCGGGAGATGAGCAGTACTTC. Protein: CASSPPAGDEQYF. V is TRBV7-2 and J is TRBJ2-7, with 7 bases that match TRBD2. V was pared by 5 bases and J by 7 bases, with 8 bases of the junction left unmatched. The germline gives CDR1 SGHTA, CDR2 FQGNSA. This CDR3 contains 13 residues.

This sequence joins TRBV27 and TRBJ2-3; D is possibly TRBD2 (5 bases). The CDR3 length is 16 residues. Germline V gives CDR1 MNHEY, CDR2 SMNVEV (reference sequence). The V end lost 3 bases, the J end lost 1 base, and 14 bases lay between the germline ends. CDR3 DNA: TGTGCCAGCAGTTTGTGGGATAGCGTCGGCACAGATACGCAGTATTTT. Protein product: CASSLWDSVGTDTQYF.

The CDR3 spells CASSEQGVRTEAFF. The CDR3 bases are TGTGCCAGCAGTGAACAGGGGGTGAGGACTGAAGCTTTCTTT. The chain is built from TRBV2 and TRBJ1-1; 7 nucleotides align to TRBD1. The CDR3 contains 14 residues. The V segment lost 2 bases and the J segment 5 bases; nucleotides outside the gene matches: 5. CDR1 SNHLY and CDR2 FYNNEI come from the germline V gene.

V usage is TRBV7-9 and J usage is TRBJ2-7, with 10 bases fitting TRBD2. Germline CDR1 and CDR2: SEHNR and FQNEAQ (reference sequence). The ends lost 5 bases at V and 0 bases at J; junction bases unmatched: 10. The CDR3 contains 17 residues. CDR3 DNA sequence: TGTGCCAGCAGCATGACTAGCGGGTTAATTAGCTCCTACGAGCAGTACTTC. Translated: CASSMTSGLISSYEQYF.

The V and J genes are TRBV7-2 and TRBJ1-1, with no clear D. Germline V CDR1 and CDR2: SGHTA, FQGNSA. The CDR3 length is 16 residues. Between the trimmed V and J ends, which lost 1 base and 1 base, there was a span of 13 bases. For the CDR3, the DNA is TGTGCCAGCAGCTTAGGGGTGGGGAGGACGAACACTGAAGCTTTCTTT. Protein product: CASSLGVGRTNTEAFF.

CDR3 nucleotide sequence: TGTGCCAGCAGCCCTTCACTTAGCACAGATACGCAGTATTTT. Protein sequence: CASSPSLSTDTQYF. The genes are TRBV27 and TRBJ2-3; D is undetermined. The V gene lost 6 bases and the J gene lost 0 bases, with 10 bases spanning the gap. Germline assignment: CDR1 MNHEY and CDR2 SMNVEV (reference sequence). The CDR3 has 14 residues.

The chain is built from TRBV12-5 and TRBJ2-3, with D hard to call. Germline values: CDR1 LGHNT, CDR2 FRNRAP. The CDR3 runs to 12 residues. With 4 bases removed from V and 5 bases from J, the gap between germline ends came to 7 bases. The CDR3 spells CASGSRVDTQYF. CDR3 nucleotides: TGTGCTAGTGGTTCCCGGGTAGATACGCAGTATTTT. Together with reference TRBV12-5 and TRBJ2-3, the CDR3 gives the full variable domain: DARVTQTPRHKVTEMGQEVTMRCQPILGHNTVFWYRQTMMQGLELLAYFRNRAPLDDSGMPKDRFSAEMPDATLATLKIQPSEPRDSAVYFCASGSRVDTQYFGPGTRLTVL.

This chain uses TRBV6-1 with TRBJ2-1; TRBD2 matches 12 bases. The germline CDR1 and CDR2 sequences are MNHNS and SASEGT. The CDR3 length is 15 residues. V shed 6 bases and J 7 bases; nucleotides not matched to a gene: 7. CDR3 amino acids: CASSLLAGGKNEQFF. As DNA, the CDR3 is TGTGCCAGCAGCCTACTAGCGGGAGGTAAGAATGAGCAGTTCTTC.

V and J are TRBV7-3 and TRBJ2-1, with 12 bases that match TRBD2. In germline, CDR1 is SGHTA, CDR2 FQGTGA. The trim removed 3 bases at V and 6 bases at J, leaving 15 bases unmatched. This CDR3 is built from 19 residues. CDR3 loop: CASSFNPTSGSMGRNEQFF. The CDR3 nucleotides read TGTGCCAGCAGCTTCAACCCGACTAGCGGGAGTATGGGGCGCAATGAGCAGTTCTTC. The full variable domain, with the rest looked up from reference TRBV7-3 and TRBJ2-1, is GAGVSQTPSNKVTEKGKYVELRCDPISGHTALYWYRQSLGQGPEFLIYFQGTGAADDSGLPNDRFFAVRPEGSVSTLKIQRTERGDSAVYLCASSFNPTSGSMGRNEQFFGPGTRLTVL.

This sequence joins TRBV15 and TRBJ2-1; 14 nucleotides line up with TRBD2. Germline trimming cut 2 bases from V and 0 bases from J; bases unmatched to any gene: 6. Germline V gives CDR1 LNHNV, CDR2 YYDKDF (reference sequence). The CDR3 is 19 amino acids. CDR3 sequence (DNA): TGTGCCACCAGCAGACCCGACGGGACTAGCGGGAGCTCCTACAATGAGCAGTTCTTC. Protein product: CATSRPDGTSGSSYNEQFF.

In this sample, this clone turned up a few times. The J gene is TRBJ2-5, the V gene TRBV27; TRBD2 agrees at 9 bases. The CDR3 runs to 13 residues. Per germline, CDR1 MNHEY and CDR2 SMNVEV (reference sequence). The V segment lost 8 bases and the J segment 4 bases; nucleotides outside the gene matches: 5. CDR3 DNA: TGTGCCAGCTCGCGGGGGGGCCCAGAGACCCAGTACTTC. Protein: CASSRGGPETQYF.

Here the CDR3 reads CASRGFTGNYEQYF. CDR3 nucleotide sequence: TGTGCCAGCAGGGGATTTACAGGGAACTACGAGCAGTACTTC. The chain is built from TRBV2 and TRBJ2-7; tentative D call: TRBD1 (6 bases). CDR3 length: 14 amino acids. Germline CDR1 is SNHLY and CDR2 is FYNNEI. Trimming took 6 bases from V and 3 from J, leaving 15 bases between them.

The gene calls are TRBV5-4 and TRBJ2-5; TRBD2 matches 14 bases. The CDR3 length is 16 residues. Trimming cost V 4 bases and J 5 bases; bases outside gene matches: 7. CDR1 SGHNT and CDR2 YYREEE come from the germline V gene (reference sequence). CDR3 loop: CASSPGTSGRGETQYF. The CDR3 DNA reads TGTGCCAGCAGCCCGGGGACTAGCGGGAGAGGGGAGACCCAGTACTTC.

This clone was detected only a few times. V gene TRBV5-4 combines with J gene TRBJ2-3; the D is unclear. The CDR3 has 12 amino acids. The V and J ends lost 0 bases and 7 bases respectively, with 6 bases between them. In germline, CDR1 is SGHNT, CDR2 YYREEE (reference sequence). CDR3 sequence: CASSLDSYTQYF. The CDR3 coding sequence is TGTGCCAGCAGCTTGGATTCCTATACGCAGTATTTT.

V is TRBV15 and J is TRBJ1-1, with 7 bases lining up with TRBD1. The V gene's germline CDR1 is LNHNV and CDR2 YYDKDF (reference sequence). The CDR3 has 15 amino acids. V shed 9 bases and J 0 bases; nucleotides not matched to a gene: 10. The CDR3 nucleotides are TGTGCCACGACAAAAGAAGGGACAGTGAACACTGAAGCTTTCTTT. Translated: CATTKEGTVNTEAFF.

The J gene is TRBJ2-2, the V gene TRBV25-1; D is undetermined. The CDR3 has 15 amino acids. CDR1 is MGHDK, CDR2 SYGVNS, per germline. V lost 3 bases to trimming and J lost 10 bases, with 18 bases between them. The CDR3 bases are TGTGCCAGCAGTGAGGGTAATCAGGCCTCGGTGGAGCTGTTTTTT. Translation: CASSEGNQASVELFF.